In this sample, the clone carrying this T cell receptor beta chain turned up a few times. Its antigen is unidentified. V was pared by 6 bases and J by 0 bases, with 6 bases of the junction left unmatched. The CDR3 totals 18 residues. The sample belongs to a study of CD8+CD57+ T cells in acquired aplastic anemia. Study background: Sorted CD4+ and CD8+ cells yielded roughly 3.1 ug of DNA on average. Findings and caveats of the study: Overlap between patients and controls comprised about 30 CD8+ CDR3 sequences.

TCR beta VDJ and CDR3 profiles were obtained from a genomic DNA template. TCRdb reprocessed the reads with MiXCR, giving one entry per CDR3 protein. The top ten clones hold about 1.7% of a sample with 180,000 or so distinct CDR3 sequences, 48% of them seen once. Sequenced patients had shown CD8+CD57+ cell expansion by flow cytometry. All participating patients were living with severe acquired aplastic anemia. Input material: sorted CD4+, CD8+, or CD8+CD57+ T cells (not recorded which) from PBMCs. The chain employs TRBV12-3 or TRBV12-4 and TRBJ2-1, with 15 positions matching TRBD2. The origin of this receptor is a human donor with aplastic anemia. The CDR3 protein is CASRGLAGGRSSYNEQFF. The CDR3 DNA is TGTGCCAGCAGGGGACTAGCGGGGGGCCGTAGCTCCTACAATGAGCAGTTCTTC.